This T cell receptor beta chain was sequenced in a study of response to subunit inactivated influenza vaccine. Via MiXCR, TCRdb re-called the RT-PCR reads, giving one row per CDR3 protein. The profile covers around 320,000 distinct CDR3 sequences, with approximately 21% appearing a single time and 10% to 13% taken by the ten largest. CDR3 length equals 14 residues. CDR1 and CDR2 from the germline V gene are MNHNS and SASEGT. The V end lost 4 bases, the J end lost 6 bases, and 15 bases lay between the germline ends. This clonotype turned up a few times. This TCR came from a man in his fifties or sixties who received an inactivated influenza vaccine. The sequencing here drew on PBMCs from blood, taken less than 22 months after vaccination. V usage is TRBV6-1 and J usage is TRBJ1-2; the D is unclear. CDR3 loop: CASSGGLYSDGYTF. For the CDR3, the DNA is TGTGCCAGCAGTGGCGGACTATACTCGGATGGCTACACCTTC.